This is a list of T cell receptor beta chains from one sample in a study of cytomegalovirus exposure and HLA in healthy donors. Libraries were prepared by immunoSEQ multiplex PCR; TCRdb keeps only in-frame clonotypes and omits some of them. The top ten clones hold 3.5% to 4.5% of a sample with more than 95,000 clones, about 79% of them seen once. Sequenced material: PBMCs. The receptors derive from a young man in good health and CMV-seropositive. Both conserved end residues are part of each CDR3. A D gene is named only where the DNA matches it firmly. Rows give clone size only sometimes, using once, few, many, or a class for an expanded clone.

clone_size,j_call,d_call,v_call,cdr3_nt,cdr3_aa
-,TRBJ2-6,-,TRBV5-5,TGTGCCAGCAGCTTGGTAGCCCCTGGGGCCAACGTCCTGACTTTC,CASSLVAPGANVLTF
few,TRBJ2-7,-,TRBV11-2,TGTGCCAGCAGCTTACAGACAGCCTACGAGCAGTACTTC,CASSLQTAYEQYF
once,TRBJ1-2,TRBD1,TRBV9,TGTGCCAGCAGCGTAGCTCAGGGGGTGGACTATGGCTACACCTTC,CASSVAQGVDYGYTF
once,TRBJ2-3,-,TRBV4-2,TGTGCCAGCAGCCGCGGTGGGTCCTTACTTACAGATACGCAGTATTTT,CASSRGGSLLTDTQYF
-,TRBJ2-7,TRBD1,TRBV28,TGTGCCAGCAGCCAAGCCGGGACAGTGTCCTACGAGCAGTACTTC,CASSQAGTVSYEQYF
-,TRBJ1-4,TRBD1,TRBV6-5,TGTGCCAGCAGTTACTCGTCGAGGGACAGTGAAAAACTGTTTTTT,CASSYSSRDSEKLFF
once,TRBJ2-1,-,TRBV28,TGTGCCAGCAGCGTCAGGGCCAATGAGCAGTTCTTC,CASSVRANEQFF
-,TRBJ2-5,TRBD2,TRBV27,TGTGCCAGCAGTTTTTCGGCGGGGGGGCTGGGGGAGACCCAGTACTTC,CASSFSAGGLGETQYF
-,TRBJ2-7,-,TRBV30,TGTGCCTGGAGACAGGGGGGGACCTACGAGCAGTACTTC,CAWRQGGTYEQYF
-,TRBJ2-1,-,TRBV30,TGTGCCTGGGGATCCGCAGGGCGGGACTACAATGAGCAGTTCTTC,CAWGSAGRDYNEQFF
-,TRBJ2-7,TRBD2,TRBV28,TGTGCCAGCAGTAACCGAGCGGGAGGGGTAAGCGAGCAGTACTTC,CASSNRAGGVSEQYF
-,TRBJ2-5,-,TRBV9,TGTGCCAGCAGCGTAGAGGGGTGGGCAGGGGAGACCCAGTACTTC,CASSVEGWAGETQYF